The 18 T cell receptor beta chains below come from one sample, sequenced in a study of T-cell reconstitution after alpha-beta-depleted transplantation in children. Library preparation (for TCRbeta) was performed with unique molecular identifiers. TCRdb fed the PCR reads into MiXCR, producing one record per CDR3 protein. Among around 490,000 distinct CDR3 sequences, approximately 10% were seen once, and the ten largest hold around 15%. The sample was PBMCs, mostly from graft donor cells, taken 180 days after TCRalphabeta/CD19-depleted stem cell transplant. Receptors were obtained from a female patient aged 2-9 years who had a stem cell transplant for aplastic anemia, so the T cells may come from the graft donor.

Many counts were recorded for this clonotype. The rearrangement joins TRBV5-1 to TRBJ2-7, with a possible D match to TRBD1 (6 bases). V lost 0 bases, J lost 3 bases, and 7 bases lay in between. This CDR3 is built from 13 residues. Per the germline V gene, CDR1 is SGHRS and CDR2 is YFSETQ. In DNA, the CDR3 is TGCGCCAGCAGCTTGGAACAGGGCTACGAGCAGTACTTC. Translated, it gives CASSLEQGYEQYF.

This clonotype was counted between two and nine times. This chain connects TRBV6-2 or TRBV6-3 to TRBJ2-5; TRBD2 is a possible D gene (6 bases). This CDR3 is 15 amino acids long. Germline CDR1 reads MNHEY; CDR2 reads SVGEGT. Deletions cut 4 bases from V and 4 bases from J, with 16 bases between. The CDR3 coding sequence is TGTGCCAGCAGTTCGGCCTGGGGAGGAGGAGAGACCCAGTACTTC. Translated, it gives CASSSAWGGGETQYF.

The V and J genes are TRBV10-3 and TRBJ2-3; D call uncertain. The CDR3 totals 15 residues. CDR1 is ENHRY and CDR2 is SYGVKD in the germline V gene. Trimming took 0 bases from V and 3 from J, leaving 10 bases between them. CDR3 amino acids: CAISESRQATDTQYF. CDR3 bases: TGTGCCATCAGTGAGTCGAGGCAGGCTACAGATACGCAGTATTTT.

The sample holds a few counts of this clonotype. The chain carries TRBV7-2 and TRBJ2-7, with D tentatively TRBD2 (6 bases). Germline V CDR1 and CDR2: SGHTA, FQGNSA. The V end lost 0 bases, the J end lost 1 base, and 10 bases lay between the germline ends. The CDR3 is 15 residues long. CDR3 residues: CASSLAGRLSYEQYF. DNA of the CDR3: TGTGCCAGCAGCTTAGCCGGGAGACTATCCTACGAGCAGTACTTC.

This chain links TRBV5-1 with TRBJ1-5, with D possibly TRBD1 on 5 matching bases. In germline, CDR1 is SGHRS, CDR2 YFSETQ. V lost 0 bases and J lost 0, with 10 bases in between. This CDR3 comprises 16 residues. The CDR3 here is CASSLGIQGSNQPQHF. DNA of the CDR3: TGCGCCAGCAGCTTGGGGATCCAGGGTAGCAATCAGCCCCAGCATTTT. The full variable domain, with the rest looked up from reference TRBV5-1 and TRBJ1-5, is KAGVTQTPRYLIKTRGQQVTLSCSPISGHRSVSWYQQTPGQGLQFLFEYFSETQRNKGNFPGRFSGRQFSNSRSEMNVSTLELGDSALYLCASSLGIQGSNQPQHFGDGTRLSIL.

The chain recombines TRBV7-6 with TRBJ2-5; tentative D call: TRBD2 (6 bases). The CDR3 extends over 16 amino acids. V lost 5 bases, J lost 5 bases, and 21 bases lay in between. Germline V lookup: CDR1 SGHVS, CDR2 FNYEAQ. Here the CDR3 DNA reads TGTGCCAGCAGCGCCCTTGGTGGAGGGAGTACCGAGACCCAGTACTTC. This sequence encodes CASSALGGGSTETQYF. The variable domain in full, with the rest retrieved from reference TRBV7-6 and TRBJ2-5, is GAGVSQSPRYKVTKRGQDVALRCDPISGHVSLYWYRQALGQGPEFLTYFNYEAQQDKSGLPNDRFSAERPEGSISTLTIQRTEQRDSAMYRCASSALGGGSTETQYFGPGTRLLVL.

V and J are TRBV6-1 and TRBJ1-4; 8 bases are shared with TRBD1. The CDR3 consists of 12 residues. CDR1 and CDR2 (germline): MNHNS, SASEGT. Unmatched junction bases numbered 7, after V lost 5 bases and J lost 14 bases. The DNA of the CDR3 is TGTGCCAGCAGTCCAGGGGGCATCTATCTGTTTTTT. It specifies CASSPGGIYLFF.

This clonotype occurred a few times. The V gene is TRBV24-1, the J gene TRBJ2-7, with 12 bases aligning to TRBD1. The CDR3 spans 15 residues. CDR1 and CDR2 (germline): KGHDR, SFDVKD. After removal of 4 bases from V and 5 bases from J, the junction contained 5 bases not matched to a gene. The CDR3 nucleotides read TGTGCCACCAGTGACATGGGACAGGGGGCGGACGAGCAGTACGTC. Residues: CATSDMGQGADEQYV.

This clonotype came up once. V usage is TRBV7-2 and J usage is TRBJ2-2; D remains unclear. Germline lookup yields CDR1 SGHTA and CDR2 FQGNSA. CDR3 length equals 15 residues. Deletions cut 1 base from V and 6 bases from J, with 12 bases between. The CDR3 nucleotides are TGTGCCAGCAGCTTAGTGTTTAGAATCCCCGGGGAGCTGTTTTTT. Protein sequence: CASSLVFRIPGELFF.

This clonotype turned up a few times. V gene TRBV7-8 combines with J gene TRBJ2-7; D gene ambiguous. Per germline, CDR1 SGHVS and CDR2 FQNEAQ. V lost 5 bases, J lost 5 bases, and 10 bases lay in between. The CDR3 loop spans 12 amino acids. Written as DNA, the CDR3 is TGTGCCAGCAGCCCCCGTCTCCACGAGCAGTACGTC. It specifies CASSPRLHEQYV.

This clonotype has just a few counts. V gene TRBV7-9 combines with J gene TRBJ1-2, with D tentatively TRBD1 (5 bases). V was cut by 8 bases and J by 2 bases, with 18 bases left in between. The length of the CDR3 is 15 residues. The germline CDR1 and CDR2 sequences are SEHNR and FQNEAQ (reference sequence). The CDR3 sequence: CASARVVERNYGYTF. The CDR3 DNA sequence: TGTGCCAGCGCCAGGGTCGTTGAGAGAAACTATGGCTACACCTTC.

This clonotype was found a few times. This chain connects TRBV29-1 to TRBJ2-7; D tentatively fits TRBD1 or TRBD2 (7 bases each). Germline loops: CDR1 SQVTM, CDR2 ANQGSEA. The V end lost 8 bases, the J end lost 7 bases, and 18 bases lay between the germline ends. The CDR3 totals 12 residues. The CDR3 DNA reads TGCAGCTCAGGGGGGGGATCGGGGGAGCAGTACGTC. This encodes CSSGGGSGEQYV.

The chain has TRBV10-2 and TRBJ2-7, with 10 bases that match TRBD2. The CDR3 is 15 amino acids. In germline, CDR1 is WSHSY, CDR2 SAAADI. Trimming cost V 3 bases and J 3 bases; bases outside gene matches: 5. The CDR3 region is CASSEVLAGSYEQYF. CDR3 sequence (DNA): TGCGCCAGCAGTGAAGTACTAGCGGGAAGCTACGAGCAGTACTTC.

The V gene is TRBV7-9, the J gene TRBJ2-7; tentatively, D is TRBD1 (6 bases). The CDR3 consists of 14 residues. Germline V lookup: CDR1 SEHNR, CDR2 FQNEAQ (reference sequence). The DNA for the CDR3 is TGTGCCAGCAGCTCGCAGGGACAATCCTACGTGCAGTACGTC. It encodes CASSSQGQSYVQYV.

The gene calls are TRBV11-2 and TRBJ1-4; D gene uncertain. CDR1 is SGHAT, CDR2 FQNNGV, per germline. Trimming removed 5 bases at V and 7 bases at J, with 20 bases between. The CDR3 is made up of 16 amino acids. The CDR3 loop is CASSTPRGYLGEKLFF. The CDR3 nucleotides read TGTGCCAGCAGCACCCCTCGGGGTTACCTGGGTGAAAAACTGTTTTTT.

This chain links TRBV29-1 with TRBJ1-1, with D unclear. Between the trimmed V and J ends, which lost 1 base and 7 bases, there was a span of 13 bases. The CDR3 runs to 13 residues. Germline loops: CDR1 SQVTM, CDR2 ANQGSEA. This CDR3 is CSVEVRFFFEAFF. CDR3 coding DNA: TGCAGCGTTGAAGTCAGGTTTTTCTTTGAAGCTTTCTTT.

This clonotype was detected a few times. The rearrangement links TRBV27 to TRBJ2-2, with 12 bases aligning to TRBD2. With 5 bases clipped from V and 6 bases from J, the junction kept 7 bases outside the gene matches. This CDR3 is 16 amino acids long. Germline-derived CDR1 and CDR2 are MNHEY and SMNVEV (reference sequence). For the CDR3, the DNA is TGTGCCAGCAGTCCCAGACTAGCGGGAGAGTCCGGGGAGCTGTTTTTT. Its translation is CASSPRLAGESGELFF.

This clonotype was counted only a few times. The V call is TRBV4-3, the J call TRBJ2-3; tentatively, D is TRBD2 (5 bases). The length of the CDR3 is 16 residues. The germline V and J ends were trimmed by 3 bases and 2 bases, with 15 bases remaining between them. Germline lookup yields CDR1 LGHNA and CDR2 YSLEER. The DNA for the CDR3 is TGCGCCAGCAGCCAGGAGGCACCCTCCTTCACAGATACGCAGTATTTT. Residues: CASSQEAPSFTDTQYF.